This is a list of T cell receptor beta chains from one sample in a study of blood T cell repertoires in COVID-19. Sequencing was performed with immunoSEQ multiplex PCR; in TCRdb, only in-frame clones are kept and a portion is missing. The sample contains about 180,000 clones, about 86% of which appear only once. The sample taken for sequencing was peripheral blood. The receptors were gathered from a woman in her 70s with COVID-19, enrolled during active disease. Each CDR3 is given with its conserved first and last residue.

j_gene: TRBJ2-1; v_gene: TRBV27; CDR3aa: CASSLTSGLQQFF
j_gene: TRBJ2-3; v_gene: TRBV4-3; CDR3aa: CASSQDDRTTQYF
j_gene: TRBJ2-2; v_gene: TRBV15; CDR3aa: CATSRGQSGNTGELFF
j_gene: TRBJ1-3; v_gene: TRBV19; CDR3aa: CASSIQRISGNTIYF
j_gene: TRBJ1-2; v_gene: TRBV27; CDR3aa: CATGQNYGYTF
j_gene: TRBJ2-1; v_gene: TRBV11-3; CDR3aa: CASSKGLAGDNEQFF
j_gene: TRBJ2-2; v_gene: TRBV2; CDR3aa: CASRGQGTGELFF
j_gene: TRBJ1-6; v_gene: TRBV12-3/TRBV12-4; CDR3aa: CASRDSFNSPLHF
j_gene: TRBJ2-5; v_gene: TRBV27; CDR3aa: CASSLRGDREGETQYF
j_gene: TRBJ2-3; v_gene: TRBV6-5; CDR3aa: CATKQGFSTDTQYF
j_gene: TRBJ2-3; v_gene: TRBV7-9; CDR3aa: CASSPAGGPRDTQYF
j_gene: TRBJ2-7; v_gene: TRBV7-2; CDR3aa: CASSLRDRGPREQYF